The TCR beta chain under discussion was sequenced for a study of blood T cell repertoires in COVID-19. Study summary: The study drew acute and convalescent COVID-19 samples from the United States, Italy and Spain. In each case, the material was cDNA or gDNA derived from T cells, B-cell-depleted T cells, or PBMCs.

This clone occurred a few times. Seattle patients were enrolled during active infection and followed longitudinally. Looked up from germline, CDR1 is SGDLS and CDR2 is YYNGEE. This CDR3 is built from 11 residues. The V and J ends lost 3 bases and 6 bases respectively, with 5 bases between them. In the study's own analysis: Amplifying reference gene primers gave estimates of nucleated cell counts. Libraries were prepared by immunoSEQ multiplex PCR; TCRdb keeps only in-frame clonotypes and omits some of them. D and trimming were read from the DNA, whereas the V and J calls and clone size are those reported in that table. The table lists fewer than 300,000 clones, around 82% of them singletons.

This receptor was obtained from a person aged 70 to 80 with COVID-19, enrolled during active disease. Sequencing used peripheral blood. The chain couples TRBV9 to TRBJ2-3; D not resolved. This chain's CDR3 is CASSGADTQYF. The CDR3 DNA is TGTGCCAGCAGCGGAGCGGATACGCAGTATTTT.